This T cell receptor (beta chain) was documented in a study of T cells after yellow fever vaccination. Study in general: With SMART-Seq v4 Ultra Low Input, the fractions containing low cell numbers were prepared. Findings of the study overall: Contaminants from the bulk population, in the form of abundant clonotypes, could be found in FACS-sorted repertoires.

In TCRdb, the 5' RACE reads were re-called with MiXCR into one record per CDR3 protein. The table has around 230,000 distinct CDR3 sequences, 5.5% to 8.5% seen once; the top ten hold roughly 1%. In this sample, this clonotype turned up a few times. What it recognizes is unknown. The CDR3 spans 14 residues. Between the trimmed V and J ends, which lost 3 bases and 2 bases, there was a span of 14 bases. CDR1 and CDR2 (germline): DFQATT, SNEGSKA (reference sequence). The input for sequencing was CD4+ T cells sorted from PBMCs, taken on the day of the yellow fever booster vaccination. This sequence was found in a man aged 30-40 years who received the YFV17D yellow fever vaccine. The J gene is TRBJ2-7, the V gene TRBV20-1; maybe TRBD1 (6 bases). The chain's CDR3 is CSAREGGSAYEQYF. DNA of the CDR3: TGCAGTGCTAGGGAAGGGGGATCGGCCTACGAGCAGTACTTC.